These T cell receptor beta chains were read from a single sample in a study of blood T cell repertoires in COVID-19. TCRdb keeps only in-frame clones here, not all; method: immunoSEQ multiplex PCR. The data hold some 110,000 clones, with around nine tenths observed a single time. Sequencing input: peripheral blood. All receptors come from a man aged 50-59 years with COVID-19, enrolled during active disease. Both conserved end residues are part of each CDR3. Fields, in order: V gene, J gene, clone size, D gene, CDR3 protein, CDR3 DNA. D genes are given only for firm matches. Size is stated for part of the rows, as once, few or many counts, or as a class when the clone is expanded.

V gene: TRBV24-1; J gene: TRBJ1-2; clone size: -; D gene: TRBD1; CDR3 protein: CATSDPRTGIYGYTF; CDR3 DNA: TGTGCCACCAGTGATCCGCGGACAGGGATCTATGGCTACACCTTC
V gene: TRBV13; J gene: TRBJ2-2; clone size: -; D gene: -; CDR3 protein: CASSHPAGSTGELFF; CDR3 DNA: TGTGCCAGCAGCCATCCGGCAGGGTCAACTGGGGAGCTGTTTTTT
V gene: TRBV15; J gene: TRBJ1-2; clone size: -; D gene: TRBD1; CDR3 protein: CATSRAGQGATGYTF; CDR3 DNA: TGTGCCACCAGCAGAGCGGGACAGGGGGCTACAGGCTACACCTTC
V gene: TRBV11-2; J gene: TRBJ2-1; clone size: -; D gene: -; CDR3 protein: CASSLDGGIPYNEQFF; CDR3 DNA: TGTGCCAGCAGCTTAGATGGAGGGATCCCCTACAATGAGCAGTTCTTC
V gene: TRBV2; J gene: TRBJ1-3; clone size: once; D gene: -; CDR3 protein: CASRGGQVSSGNTIYF; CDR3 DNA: TGTGCCAGCAGGGGGGGGCAGGTCAGCTCTGGAAACACCATATATTTT
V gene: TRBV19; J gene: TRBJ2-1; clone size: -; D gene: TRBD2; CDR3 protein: CASSILAADNEQFF; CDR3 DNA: TGTGCCAGTAGTATTCTAGCGGCCGACAATGAGCAGTTCTTC
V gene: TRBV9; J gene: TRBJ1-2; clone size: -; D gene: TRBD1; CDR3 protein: CASSVQTGGSSGYTF; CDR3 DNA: TGTGCCAGCAGCGTCCAGACAGGGGGAAGTAGTGGCTACACCTTC
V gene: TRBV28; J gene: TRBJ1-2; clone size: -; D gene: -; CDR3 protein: CASSNPGDYGYTF; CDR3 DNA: TGTGCCAGCAGTAATCCGGGAGACTATGGCTACACCTTC
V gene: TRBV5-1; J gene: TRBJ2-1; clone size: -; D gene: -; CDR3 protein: CASDEGAGYNEQFF; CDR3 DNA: TGCGCCAGCGACGAGGGAGCCGGTTACAATGAGCAGTTCTTC
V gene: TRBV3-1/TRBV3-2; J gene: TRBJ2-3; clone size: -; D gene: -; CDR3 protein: CASRVSGGTDTQYF; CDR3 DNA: TGTGCCAGCAGAGTCAGCGGAGGCACAGATACGCAGTATTTT
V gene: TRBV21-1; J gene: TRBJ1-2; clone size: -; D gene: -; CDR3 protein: CASSGREKGQVYGYTF; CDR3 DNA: TGTGCCAGCAGCGGTAGGGAAAAGGGACAGGTCTATGGCTACACCTTC
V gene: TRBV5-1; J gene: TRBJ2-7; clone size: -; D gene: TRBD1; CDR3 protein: CASSFDRDEQYF; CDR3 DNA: TGCGCCAGCAGCTTTGACAGGGACGAGCAGTACTTC
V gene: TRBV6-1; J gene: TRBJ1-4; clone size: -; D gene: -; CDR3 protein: CASSEQGKYEKLFF; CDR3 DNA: TGTGCCAGCAGTGAACAGGGAAAATATGAAAAACTGTTTTTT
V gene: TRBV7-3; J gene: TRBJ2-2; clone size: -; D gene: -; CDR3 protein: CASSIDRAGSGELFF; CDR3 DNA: TGTGCCAGCAGCATCGACAGGGCGGGGTCCGGGGAGCTGTTTTTT
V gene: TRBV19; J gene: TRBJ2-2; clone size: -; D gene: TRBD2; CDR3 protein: CASRKTSGRMEAGELFF; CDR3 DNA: TGTGCCAGTAGGAAGACTAGCGGGAGAATGGAGGCCGGGGAGCTGTTTTTT
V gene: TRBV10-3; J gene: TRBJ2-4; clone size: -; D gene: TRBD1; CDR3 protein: CAISESRGQDIQYF; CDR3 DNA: TGTGCCATCAGTGAGTCGAGGGGACAGGACATTCAGTACTTC
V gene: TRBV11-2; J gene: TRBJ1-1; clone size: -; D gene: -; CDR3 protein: CASSLDGAGRIEAFF; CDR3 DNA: TGTGCCAGCAGCTTAGATGGTGCAGGGCGTATTGAAGCTTTCTTT
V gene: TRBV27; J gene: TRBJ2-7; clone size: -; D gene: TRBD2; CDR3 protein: CASSALAPAYEQYF; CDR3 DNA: TGTGCCAGCAGCGCACTAGCGCCGGCCTACGAGCAGTACTTC
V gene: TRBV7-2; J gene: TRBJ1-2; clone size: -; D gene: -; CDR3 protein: CASSFNSAARHYGYTF; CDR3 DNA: TGTGCCAGCAGCTTTAATTCGGCGGCACGGCACTATGGCTACACCTTC
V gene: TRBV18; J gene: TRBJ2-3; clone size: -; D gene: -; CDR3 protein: CASSSTEDTQYF; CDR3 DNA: TGTGCCAGCTCATCGACGGAGGATACGCAGTATTTT
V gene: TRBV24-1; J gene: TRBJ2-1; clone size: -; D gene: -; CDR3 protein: CATSDLQRGHDEQFF; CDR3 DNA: TGTGCCACCAGTGATTTGCAAAGGGGACATGATGAGCAGTTCTTC
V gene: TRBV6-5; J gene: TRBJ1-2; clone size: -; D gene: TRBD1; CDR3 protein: CATRQGAGYGYTF; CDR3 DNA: TGTGCCACCAGACAGGGGGCTGGTTATGGCTACACCTTC
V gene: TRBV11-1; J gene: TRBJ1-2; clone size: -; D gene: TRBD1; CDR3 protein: CASSLDRVYGYTF; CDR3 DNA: TGTGCCAGCAGCTTGGACAGGGTTTATGGCTACACCTTC
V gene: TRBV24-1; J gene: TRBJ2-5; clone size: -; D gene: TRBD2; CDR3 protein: CATRTSGEETQYF; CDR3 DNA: TGTGCCACCAGGACTAGCGGGGAAGAGACCCAGTACTTC
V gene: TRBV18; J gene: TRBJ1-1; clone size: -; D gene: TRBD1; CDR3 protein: CASGTGQGEGAEAFF; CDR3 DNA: TGTGCCAGCGGGACAGGACAGGGCGAAGGAGCTGAAGCTTTCTTT
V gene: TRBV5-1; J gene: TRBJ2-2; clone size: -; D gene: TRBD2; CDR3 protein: CASSLEGRGHSTGELFF; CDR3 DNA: TGCGCCAGCAGCTTGGAGGGGAGGGGCCACAGCACCGGGGAGCTGTTTTTT
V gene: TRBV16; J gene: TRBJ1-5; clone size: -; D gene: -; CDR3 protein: CASSSRGGSNQPQHF; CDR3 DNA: TGTGCCAGCAGCTCCAGGGGCGGAAGCAATCAGCCCCAGCATTTT
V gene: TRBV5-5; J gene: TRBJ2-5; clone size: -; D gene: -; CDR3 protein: CASSSNRETKTQYF; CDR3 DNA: TGTGCCAGCAGCTCGAACAGGGAGACGAAGACCCAGTACTTC
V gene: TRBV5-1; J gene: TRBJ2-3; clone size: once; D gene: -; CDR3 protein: CASSTQLEITDTQYF; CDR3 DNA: TGCGCCAGCAGCACACAACTGGAGATCACAGATACGCAGTATTTT
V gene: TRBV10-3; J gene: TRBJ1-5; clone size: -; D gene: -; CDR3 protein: CAISEGTGDNQPQHF; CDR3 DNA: TGTGCCATCAGTGAGGGGACGGGAGACAATCAGCCCCAGCATTTT